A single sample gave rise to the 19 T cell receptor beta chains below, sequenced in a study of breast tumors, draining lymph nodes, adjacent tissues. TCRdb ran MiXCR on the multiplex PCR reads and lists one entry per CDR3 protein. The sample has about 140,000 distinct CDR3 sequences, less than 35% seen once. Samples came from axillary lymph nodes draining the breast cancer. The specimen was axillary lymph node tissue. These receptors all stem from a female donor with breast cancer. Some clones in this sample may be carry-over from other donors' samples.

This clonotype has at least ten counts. CDR3 protein: CAISESEGLGNSPLHF. CDR3 sequence (DNA): TGTGCCATCAGTGAGTCGGAAGGATTAGGTAATTCACCCCTCCACTTT. The V call is TRBV10-3, the J call TRBJ1-6; D is ambiguous. Trimming shortened V by 0 bases and J by 6 bases, and 12 bases separated the two germline ends. The CDR3 consists of 16 residues. In germline, CDR1 is ENHRY, CDR2 SYGVKD.

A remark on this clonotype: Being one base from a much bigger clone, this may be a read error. The CDR3 sequence: CASSPQGALSSPLHF. CDR3 in DNA: TGTGCCAGCAGCCCACAGGGGGCGCTTAGTTCACCCCTCCACTTT. The rearrangement uses TRBV6-5 and TRBJ1-6, with 9 bases that match TRBD1. J was trimmed by 9 bases and V by 6 bases; bases with no gene match: 9. CDR3 length equals 15 residues. CDR1 is MNHEY and CDR2 is SVGAGI in the germline V gene.

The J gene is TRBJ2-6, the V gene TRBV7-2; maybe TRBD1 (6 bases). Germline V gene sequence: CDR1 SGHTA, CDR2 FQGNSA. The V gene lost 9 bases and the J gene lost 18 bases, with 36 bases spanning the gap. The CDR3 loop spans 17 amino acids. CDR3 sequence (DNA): TGTGCCAGTCAAGCCCCAGGACAGTCCTCTGGGGCCAACCTCCCGACTTTC. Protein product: CASQAPGQSSGANLPTF.

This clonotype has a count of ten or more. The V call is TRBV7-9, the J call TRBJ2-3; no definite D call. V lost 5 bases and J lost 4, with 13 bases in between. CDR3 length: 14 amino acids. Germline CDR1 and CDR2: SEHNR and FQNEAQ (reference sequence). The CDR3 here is CASSPSSAADTQYF. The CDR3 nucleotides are TGTGCCAGCAGCCCTAGTTCCGCAGCAGATACGCAGTATTTT.

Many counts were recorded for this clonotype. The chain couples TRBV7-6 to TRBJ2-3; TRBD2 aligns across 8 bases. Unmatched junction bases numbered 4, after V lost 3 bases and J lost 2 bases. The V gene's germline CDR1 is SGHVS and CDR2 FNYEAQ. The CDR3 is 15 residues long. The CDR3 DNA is TGTGCCAGCAGCTTTAGCGGGATGAACACAGATACGCAGTATTTT. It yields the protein CASSFSGMNTDTQYF.

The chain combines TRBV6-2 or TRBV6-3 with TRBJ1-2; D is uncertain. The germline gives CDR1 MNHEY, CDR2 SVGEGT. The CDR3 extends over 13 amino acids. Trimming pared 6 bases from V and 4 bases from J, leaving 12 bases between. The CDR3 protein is CASRGSSSYGYTF. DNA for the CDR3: TGTGCCAGCAGGGGTTCCAGTTCCTATGGCTACACCTTC.

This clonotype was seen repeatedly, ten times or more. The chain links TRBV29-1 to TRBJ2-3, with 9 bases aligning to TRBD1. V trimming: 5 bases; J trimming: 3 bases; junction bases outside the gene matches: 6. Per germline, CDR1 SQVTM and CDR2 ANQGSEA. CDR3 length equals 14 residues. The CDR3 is CSVQYRGRTDTQYF. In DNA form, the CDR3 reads TGCAGCGTTCAGTACAGGGGGCGGACAGATACGCAGTATTTT.

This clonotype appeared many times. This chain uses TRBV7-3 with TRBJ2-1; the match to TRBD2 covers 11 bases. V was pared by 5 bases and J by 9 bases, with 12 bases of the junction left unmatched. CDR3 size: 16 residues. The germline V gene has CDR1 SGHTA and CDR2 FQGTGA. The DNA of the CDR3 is TGTGCCAGCAGCCCCGATAGCGGGGGGGCACCGGGTGAGCAGTTCTTC. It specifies CASSPDSGGAPGEQFF.

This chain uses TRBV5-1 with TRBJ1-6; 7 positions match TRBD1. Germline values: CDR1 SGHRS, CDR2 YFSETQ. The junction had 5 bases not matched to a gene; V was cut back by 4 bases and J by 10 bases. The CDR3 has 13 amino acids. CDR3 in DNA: TGCGCCAGCAGCAAGGACAGGCGGTCACCCCTCCACTTT. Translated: CASSKDRRSPLHF. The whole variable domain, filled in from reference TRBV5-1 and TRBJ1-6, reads KAGVTQTPRYLIKTRGQQVTLSCSPISGHRSVSWYQQTPGQGLQFLFEYFSETQRNKGNFPGRFSGRQFSNSRSEMNVSTLELGDSALYLCASSKDRRSPLHFGNGTRLTVT.

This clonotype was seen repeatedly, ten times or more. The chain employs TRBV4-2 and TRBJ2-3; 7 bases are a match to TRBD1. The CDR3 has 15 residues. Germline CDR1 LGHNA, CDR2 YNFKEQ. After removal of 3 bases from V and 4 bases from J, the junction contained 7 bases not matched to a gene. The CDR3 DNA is TGTGCCAGCAGCCACCTGGACAGGACTGCAGATACGCAGTATTTT. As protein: CASSHLDRTADTQYF.

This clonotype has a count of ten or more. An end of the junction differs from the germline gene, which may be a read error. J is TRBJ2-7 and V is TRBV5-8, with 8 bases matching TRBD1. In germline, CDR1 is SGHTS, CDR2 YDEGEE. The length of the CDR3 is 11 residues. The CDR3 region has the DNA TGTGCCAGCAGCTTGTACTTCGGGACAGGCTTC. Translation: CASSLYFGTGF.

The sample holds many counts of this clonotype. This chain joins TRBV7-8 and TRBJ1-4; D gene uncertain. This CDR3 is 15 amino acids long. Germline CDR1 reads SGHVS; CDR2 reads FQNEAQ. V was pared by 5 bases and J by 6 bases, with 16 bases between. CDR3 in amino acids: CASSLDQATDEKLFF. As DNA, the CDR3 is TGTGCCAGCAGCCTAGACCAGGCGACTGATGAAAAACTGTTTTTT.

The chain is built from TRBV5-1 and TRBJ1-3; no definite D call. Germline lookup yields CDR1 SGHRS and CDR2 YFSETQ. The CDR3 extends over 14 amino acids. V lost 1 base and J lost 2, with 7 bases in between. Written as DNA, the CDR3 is TGCGCCAGCAGCTTGACAGCGGCTGGAAACACCATATATTTT. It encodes CASSLTAAGNTIYF.

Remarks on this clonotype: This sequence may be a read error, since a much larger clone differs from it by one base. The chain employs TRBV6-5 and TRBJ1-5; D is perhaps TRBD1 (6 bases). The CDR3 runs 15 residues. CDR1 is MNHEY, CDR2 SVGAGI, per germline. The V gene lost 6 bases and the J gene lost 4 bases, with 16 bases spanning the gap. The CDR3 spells CASSANRAANQPQHF. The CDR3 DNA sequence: TGTGCCAGCAGCGCAAACAGGGCGGCGAATCAGCCCCAGCATTTT.

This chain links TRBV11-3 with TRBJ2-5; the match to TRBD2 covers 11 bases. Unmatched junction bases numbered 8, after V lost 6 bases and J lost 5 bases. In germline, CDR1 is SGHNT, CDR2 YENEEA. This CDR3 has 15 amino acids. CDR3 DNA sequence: TGTGCCAGCAGTTATACTAGCGGGAGTGGGGAGACCCAGTACTTC. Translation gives CASSYTSGSGETQYF.

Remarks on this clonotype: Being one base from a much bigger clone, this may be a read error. CDR3 sequence (DNA): TGCGCCAGCAGCGCTACCTCCGGGACGATTACCGGGGGGCTGTTTTTT. This translates into CASSATSGTITGGLFF. This rearrangement joins TRBV5-1 to TRBJ2-2; tentative D call: TRBD2 (6 bases). Germline V gene data show CDR1 as SGHRS and CDR2 as YFSETQ. This CDR3 has 16 amino acids.

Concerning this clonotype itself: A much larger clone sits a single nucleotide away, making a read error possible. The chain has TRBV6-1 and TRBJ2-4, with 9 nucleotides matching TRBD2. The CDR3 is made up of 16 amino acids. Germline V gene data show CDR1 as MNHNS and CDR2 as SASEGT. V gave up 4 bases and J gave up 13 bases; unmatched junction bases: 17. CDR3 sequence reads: CASSAMRGGAYNEQYF. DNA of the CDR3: TGTGCCAGCAGTGCGATGCGGGGGGGCGCCTACAATGAGCAGTACTTC.

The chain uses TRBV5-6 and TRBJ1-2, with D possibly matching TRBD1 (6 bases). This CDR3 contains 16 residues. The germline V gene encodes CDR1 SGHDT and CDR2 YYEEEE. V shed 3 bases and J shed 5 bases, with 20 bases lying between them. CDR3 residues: CASSSRQALRAYGYTF. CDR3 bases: TGTGCCAGCAGCTCGAGACAGGCCCTCCGGGCGTATGGCTACACCTTC. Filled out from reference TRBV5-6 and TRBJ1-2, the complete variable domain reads DAGVTQSPTHLIKTRGQQVTLRCSPKSGHDTVSWYQQALGQGPQFIFQYYEEEERQRGNFPDRFSGHQFPNYSSELNVNALLLGDSALYLCASSSRQALRAYGYTFGSGTRLTVV.

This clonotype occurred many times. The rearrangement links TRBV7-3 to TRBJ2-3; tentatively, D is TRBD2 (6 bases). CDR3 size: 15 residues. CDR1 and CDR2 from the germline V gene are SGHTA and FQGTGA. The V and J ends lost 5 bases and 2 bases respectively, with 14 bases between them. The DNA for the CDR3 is TGTGCCAGCAGCGCCTCGGGGGTACCCACAGATACGCAGTATTTT. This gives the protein CASSASGVPTDTQYF.